This T cell receptor beta chain was profiled in a study of CD8+ T cells in alopecia areata. Reverse transcribed after extraction, RNA yielded cDNA as the sequencing template. Using immunoSEQ multiplex PCR, the repertoire was profiled, and TCRdb retains in-frame clones only, with some absent. The sample carries more than 200,000 clones, about 64% recorded once. The treatment: oral pan-JAK inhibitor, 5-10 mg twice daily. Alopecia areata patients gave lesional scalp punch biopsies and peripheral blood samples. The V and J ends lost 1 base and 3 bases respectively, with 3 bases between them. The CDR3 spans 12 residues. The V gene's germline CDR1 is KGHSH and CDR2 LQKENI.

This rearrangement joins TRBV18 to TRBJ2-5; no clear D. The receptor comes from a human donor with alopecia areata. Material: CD4+ T cells sorted from blood, obtained at week 4, from a patient treated with tofacitinib. CDR3 nucleotide sequence: TGTGCCAGCTCACCACAGGAAGAGACCCAGTACTTC. Encoded protein: CASSPQEETQYF.